One TCR beta chain is described in this entry. This clonotype was detected ten times or more. Its recognized antigen is unknown. Nothing much larger sits one base from this clone, and base qualities are not available. The source of the sample is a study of CD8+CD57+ T cells in acquired aplastic anemia (dated by TCRdb to the late 2010s). Concerning the study at large: DNA extracted from sorted CD4+ and CD8+ cells had a mean of roughly 3.3 ug, with a range of 0.2 to 27.4 ug. Mean read counts for healthy donor samples were 8.5 million to 10.8 million for CD4+ cells and about 12 million for CD8+ cells. On the study overall, not on this receptor specifically: Patients and healthy controls showed no significant difference in CD8+ Simpson's diversity (P=0.060). Twenty-nine CD8+ CDR3 sequences were shared between patients and controls but appeared highly expressed in patients and within their immunodominant clones.

The germline V gene encodes CDR1 SGHVS and CDR2 FQNEAQ. At the junction V is shortened by 5 bases and J by 5 bases, with 12 bases in between. Spanning cysteine to phenylalanine, the CDR3 consists of 13 amino acids. The CDR3 DNA has 39 bases and is translated from base 1. In this study, sorted CD4+ and CD8+ T cells from the blood of healthy subjects and of severe aplastic anemia patients had their TCR repertoires deep-sequenced. Ficoll-Paque density gradient centrifugation was used to isolate peripheral blood mononuclear cells. Before DNA extraction, CD4+ and CD8+ T cells were sorted with FACS or magnetic beads. TCR beta VDJ combination and CDR3 sequence profiling used genomic DNA as the template. TCR repertoire sequencing was run on an Illumina HiSeq 2000. The source study handled its data this way. Repertoire assessment relied on Simpson's diversity index, CDR3 size and DJ length profiles, and TRBV/TRBJ rearrangement plots. The immunodominant clone was defined as the most abundant DNA sequence in deep sequencing data. CDR3 amino acid sequences were checked for sharing between subjects and were compared against published repertoires and the VDJdb database. Using fastp at Q25 and MiXCR, TCRdb reprocessed the public reads and kept productive beta chains. Rows with a matching CDR3 protein are joined into one entry that keeps the most common DNA and genes. The V and J calls and clone size are TCRdb's, not the authors'. The sample table holds some 180,000 distinct CDR3 sequences, of which around 45% were seen once. Under 3.5% of the sample belongs to the ten largest clones.

The sequence derives from a human donor in good health. Sequencing input: sorted CD4+, CD8+, or CD8+CD57+ T cells (not recorded which) from PBMCs. The chain is encoded by TRBV7-8 joined to TRBJ2-5; the D gene lacks a confident call. DNA sequence: TGTGCCAGCAGCCTTCGCGATACGGAGACCCAGTACTTC. Translated, it reads CASSLRDTETQYF.